This T cell receptor (beta chain) was identified during a study of cytomegalovirus exposure and HLA in healthy donors. The table lists this clone with a count of one. The sample contains more than one DNA sequence encoding this CDR3. The study ran its PCR with 60 Vbeta and 13 Jbeta primers. Measured with immunoSEQ multiplex PCR; TCRdb has only the in-frame clones, and not every one. The table shows 200,000 to 250,000 clones, with about 84% occurring only once. V gave up 0 bases and J gave up 3 bases, with 8 bases separating them. The CDR3 is made up of 14 amino acids. Germline V gene data show CDR1 as SGHRS and CDR2 as YFSETQ.

Specimen: PBMCs. The J gene is TRBJ2-3, the V gene TRBV5-1; D remains ambiguous. The receptor was isolated from a human donor in good health. The CDR3 sequence is CASSLDRGTDTQYF. The DNA for the CDR3 is TGCGCCAGCAGCTTGGATAGAGGTACAGATACGCAGTATTTT.